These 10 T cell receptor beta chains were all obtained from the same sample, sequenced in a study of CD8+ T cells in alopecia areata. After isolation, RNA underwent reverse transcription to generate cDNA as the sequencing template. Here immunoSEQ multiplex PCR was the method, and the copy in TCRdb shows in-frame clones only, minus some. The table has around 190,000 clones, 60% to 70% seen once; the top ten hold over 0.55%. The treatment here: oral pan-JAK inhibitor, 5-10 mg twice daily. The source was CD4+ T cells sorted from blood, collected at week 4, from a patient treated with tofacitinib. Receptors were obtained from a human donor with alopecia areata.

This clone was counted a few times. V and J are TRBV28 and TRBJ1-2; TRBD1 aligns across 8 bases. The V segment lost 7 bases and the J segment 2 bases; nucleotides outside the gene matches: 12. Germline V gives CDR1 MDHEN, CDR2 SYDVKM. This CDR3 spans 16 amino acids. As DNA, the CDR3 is TGTGCCAGCACCCCTCCAGGGGGCCACAAGAACTATGGCTACACCTTC. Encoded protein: CASTPPGGHKNYGYTF.

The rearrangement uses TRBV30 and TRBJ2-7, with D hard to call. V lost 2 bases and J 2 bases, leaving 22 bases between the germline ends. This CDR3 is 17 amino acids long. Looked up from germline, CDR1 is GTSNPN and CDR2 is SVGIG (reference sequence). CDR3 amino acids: CAWSIPTLHWFPYEQYF. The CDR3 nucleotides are TGTGCCTGGAGTATACCGACCCTTCACTGGTTCCCCTACGAGCAGTACTTC. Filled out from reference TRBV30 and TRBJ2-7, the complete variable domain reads SQTIHQWPATLVQPVGSPLSLECTVEGTSNPNLYWYRQAAGRGLQLLFYSVGIGQISSEVPQNLSASRPQDRQFILSSKKLLLSDSGFYLCAWSIPTLHWFPYEQYFGPGTRLTVT.

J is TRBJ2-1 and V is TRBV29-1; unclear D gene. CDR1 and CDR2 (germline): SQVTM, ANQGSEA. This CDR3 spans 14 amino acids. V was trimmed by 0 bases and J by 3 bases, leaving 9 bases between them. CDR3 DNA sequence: TGCAGCGTTGAAGATCTTCGAGTCTACAATGAGCAGTTCTTC. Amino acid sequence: CSVEDLRVYNEQFF.

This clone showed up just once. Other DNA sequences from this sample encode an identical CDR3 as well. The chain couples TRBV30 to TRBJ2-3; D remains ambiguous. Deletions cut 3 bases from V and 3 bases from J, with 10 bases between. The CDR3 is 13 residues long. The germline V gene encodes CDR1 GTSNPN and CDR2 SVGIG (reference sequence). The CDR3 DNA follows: TGTGCCTGGAGCCTCGGCCGGACAGATACGCAGTATTTT. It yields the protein CAWSLGRTDTQYF.

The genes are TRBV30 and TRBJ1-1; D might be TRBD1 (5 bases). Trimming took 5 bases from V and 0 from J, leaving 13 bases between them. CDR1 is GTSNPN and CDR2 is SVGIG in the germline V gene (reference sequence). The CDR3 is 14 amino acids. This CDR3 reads CAWSSGHMNTEAFF. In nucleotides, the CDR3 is TGTGCCTGGTCATCTGGACACATGAACACTGAAGCTTTCTTT.

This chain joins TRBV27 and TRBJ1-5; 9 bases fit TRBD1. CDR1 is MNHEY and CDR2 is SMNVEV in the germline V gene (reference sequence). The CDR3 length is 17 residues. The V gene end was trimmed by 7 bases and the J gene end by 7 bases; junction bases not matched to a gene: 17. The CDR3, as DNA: TGTGCCAGCACCCCGCCAATCCGGGACAGGGTCGGCCAGCCCCAGCATTTT. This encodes CASTPPIRDRVGQPQHF.

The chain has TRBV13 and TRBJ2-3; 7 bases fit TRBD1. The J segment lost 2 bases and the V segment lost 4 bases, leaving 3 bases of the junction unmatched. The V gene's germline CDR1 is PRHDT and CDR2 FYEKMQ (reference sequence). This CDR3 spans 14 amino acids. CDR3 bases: TGTGCCAGCAGCTATGGACAGGCCACAGATACGCAGTATTTT. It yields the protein CASSYGQATDTQYF.

CDR3 nucleotides: TGCGCCAGCAGCTTGGGGGCAGTGAGCTCCTCTGGGGCCAACGTCCTGACTTTC. Protein sequence: CASSLGAVSSSGANVLTF. The chain couples TRBV5-1 to TRBJ2-6; no firm D call. This CDR3 region has 18 residues. Trimming stripped 0 bases from V and 0 bases from J, with 13 bases between. Germline V CDR1 and CDR2: SGHRS, YFSETQ. Together with reference TRBV5-1 and TRBJ2-6, the CDR3 gives the full variable domain: KAGVTQTPRYLIKTRGQQVTLSCSPISGHRSVSWYQQTPGQGLQFLFEYFSETQRNKGNFPGRFSGRQFSNSRSEMNVSTLELGDSALYLCASSLGAVSSSGANVLTFGAGSRLTVL.

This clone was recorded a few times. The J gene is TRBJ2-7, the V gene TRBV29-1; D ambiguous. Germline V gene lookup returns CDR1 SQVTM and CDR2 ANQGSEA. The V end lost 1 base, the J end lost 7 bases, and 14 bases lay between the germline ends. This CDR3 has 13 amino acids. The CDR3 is CSVEAPGRWEQYF. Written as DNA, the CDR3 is TGCAGCGTTGAAGCTCCCGGTCGATGGGAGCAGTACTTC.

The CDR3 DNA reads TGTGCCAGCAGTCCTCGGACTAGCGGGCCCTACAATGAGCAGTTCTTC. Its protein product is CASSPRTSGPYNEQFF. The chain carries TRBV2 and TRBJ2-1; 11 nucleotides line up with TRBD2. The trim removed 5 bases at V and 2 bases at J, leaving 5 bases unmatched. CDR1 SNHLY and CDR2 FYNNEI come from the germline V gene. The CDR3 covers 16 residues.